This entry features one T cell receptor beta chain sequence. Its antigen is still unknown. The entry originates in a study of cytomegalovirus exposure and HLA in healthy donors. Overall study context: Counted in an early data release were 85 million or so unique TCRs from HLA-typed donors. Study conclusions and caveats: Association of about 17,000 TCR beta sequences with HLA alleles was found at 0.05 false discovery rate in a later analysis.

Unmatched junction bases numbered 8, after V lost 4 bases and J lost 7 bases. Germline CDR1 is MNHEY and CDR2 is SVGAGI. The CDR3 is 16 amino acids. Researchers ran the PCR with 60 Vbeta and 13 Jbeta primers. The repertoire was sequenced with immunoSEQ multiplex PCR; TCRdb's copy has only in-frame clones and lacks some. Among some 60,000 clones listed, over 75% were seen once. The rearrangement uses TRBV6-5 and TRBJ1-6; 9 bases are a match to TRBD1. The sample comprised PBMCs. This TCR was recovered from a male donor in good health and CMV-seronegative. In DNA form, the CDR3 reads TGTGCCAGCAGTTCCCCCGCAACAGGGGGCAATTCACCCCTCCACTTT. Amino acids: CASSSPATGGNSPLHF.